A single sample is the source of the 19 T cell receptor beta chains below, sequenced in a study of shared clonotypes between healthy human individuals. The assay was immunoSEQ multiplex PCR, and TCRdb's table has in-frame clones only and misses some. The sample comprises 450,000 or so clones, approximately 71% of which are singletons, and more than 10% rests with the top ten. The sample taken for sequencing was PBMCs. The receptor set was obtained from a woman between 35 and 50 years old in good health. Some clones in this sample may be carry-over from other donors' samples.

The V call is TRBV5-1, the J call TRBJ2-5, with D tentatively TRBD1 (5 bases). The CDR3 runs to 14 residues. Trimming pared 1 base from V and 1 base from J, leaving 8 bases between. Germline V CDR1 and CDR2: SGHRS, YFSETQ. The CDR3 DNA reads TGCGCCAGCAGCTTGAAAGGGGTCCAAGAGACCCAGTACTTC. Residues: CASSLKGVQETQYF.

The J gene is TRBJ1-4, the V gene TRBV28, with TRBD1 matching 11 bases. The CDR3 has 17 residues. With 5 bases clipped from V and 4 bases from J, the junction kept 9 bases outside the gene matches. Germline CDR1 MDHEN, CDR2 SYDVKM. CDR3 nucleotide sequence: TGTGCCAGCAGTGGAATCTGGGGACAGGGGGATAATGAAAAACTGTTTTTT. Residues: CASSGIWGQGDNEKLFF.

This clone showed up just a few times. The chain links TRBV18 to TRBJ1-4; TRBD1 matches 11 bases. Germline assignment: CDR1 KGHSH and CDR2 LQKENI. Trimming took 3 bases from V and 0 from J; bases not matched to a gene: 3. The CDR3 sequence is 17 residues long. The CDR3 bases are TGTGCCAGCTCACCGGGGACAGGGGGAACAACTAATGAAAAACTGTTTTTT. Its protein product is CASSPGTGGTTNEKLFF.

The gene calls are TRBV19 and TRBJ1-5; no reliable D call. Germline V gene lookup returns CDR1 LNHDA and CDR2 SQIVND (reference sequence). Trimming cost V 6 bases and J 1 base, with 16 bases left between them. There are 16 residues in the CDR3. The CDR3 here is CASRVHGILSNQPQHF. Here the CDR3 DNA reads TGTGCCAGTAGGGTCCACGGGATTTTAAGCAATCAGCCCCAGCATTTT.

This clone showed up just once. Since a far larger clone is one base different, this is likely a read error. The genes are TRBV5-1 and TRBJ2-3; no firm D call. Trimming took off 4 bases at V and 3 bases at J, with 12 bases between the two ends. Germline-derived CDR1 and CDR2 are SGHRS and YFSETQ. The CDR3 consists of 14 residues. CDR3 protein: CASSAGVLTDTQYF. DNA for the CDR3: TGCGCCAGCAGCGCTGGGGTGTTGACAGATACGCAGTATTTT. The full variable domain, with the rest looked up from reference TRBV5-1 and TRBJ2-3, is KAGVTQTPRYLIKTRGQQVTLSCSPISGHRSVSWYQQTPGQGLQFLFEYFSETQRNKGNFPGRFSGRQFSNSRSEMNVSTLELGDSALYLCASSAGVLTDTQYFGPGTRLTVL.

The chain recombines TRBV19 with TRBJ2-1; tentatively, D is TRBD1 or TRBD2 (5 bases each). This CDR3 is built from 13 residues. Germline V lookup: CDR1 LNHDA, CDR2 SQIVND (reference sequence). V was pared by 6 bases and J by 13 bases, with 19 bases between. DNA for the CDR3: TGTGCCAGTAGGACGGGGACCTTACCAACCCAGTTCTTC. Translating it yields CASRTGTLPTQFF.

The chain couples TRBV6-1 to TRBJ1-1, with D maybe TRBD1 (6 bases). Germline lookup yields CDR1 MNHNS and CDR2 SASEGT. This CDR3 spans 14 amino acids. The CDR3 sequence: CAVGGPLMGTEAFF. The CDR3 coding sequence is TGTGCTGTAGGGGGGCCCCTTATGGGCACTGAAGCTTTCTTT.

Here the CDR3 reads CASSQDEGQRAFF. The CDR3 region has the DNA TGCGCCAGCAGCCAAGACGAAGGGCAGAGAGCTTTCTTT. This rearrangement joins TRBV4-1 to TRBJ1-1; no definite D call. V lost 0 bases and J 10 bases, leaving 12 bases between the germline ends. The CDR3 consists of 13 residues. CDR1 and CDR2 (germline): MGHRA, YSYEKL.

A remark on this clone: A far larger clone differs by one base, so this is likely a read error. DNA of the CDR3: TGTGCCTGGAGGGGACAGGGGGGGGCTGAAGCTTTCTTT. This encodes CAWRGQGGAEAFF. The chain has TRBV30 and TRBJ1-1, with TRBD1 matching over 11 bases. Per the germline V gene, CDR1 is GTSNPN and CDR2 is SVGIG (reference sequence). This CDR3 comprises 13 residues. With V trimmed by 3 bases and J by 6 bases, 3 bases remained unmatched.

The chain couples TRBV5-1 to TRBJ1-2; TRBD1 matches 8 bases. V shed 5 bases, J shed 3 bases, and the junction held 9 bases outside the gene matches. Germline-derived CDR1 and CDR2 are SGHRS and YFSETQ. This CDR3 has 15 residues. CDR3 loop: CASRRLTGEDYGYTF. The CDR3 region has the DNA TGCGCCAGCAGACGTCTGACAGGGGAGGACTATGGCTACACCTTC.

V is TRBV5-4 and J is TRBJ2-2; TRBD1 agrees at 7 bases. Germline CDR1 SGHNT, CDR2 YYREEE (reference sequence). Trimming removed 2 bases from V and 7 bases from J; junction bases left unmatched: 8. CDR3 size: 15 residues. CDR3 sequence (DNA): TGTGCCAGCAGCTTCGCCAGGGGGATGGGCGGGGAGCTGTTTTTT. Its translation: CASSFARGMGGELFF.

CDR3: CAITAGPGQPQHF. CDR3 sequence (DNA): TGTGCCATCACGGCAGGGCCCGGTCAGCCCCAGCATTTT. This chain connects TRBV10-3 to TRBJ1-5, with D possibly TRBD1 on 5 matching bases. The CDR3 covers 13 residues. The V and J ends lost 7 bases and 6 bases respectively, with 13 bases between them. Germline CDR1 reads ENHRY; CDR2 reads SYGVKD.

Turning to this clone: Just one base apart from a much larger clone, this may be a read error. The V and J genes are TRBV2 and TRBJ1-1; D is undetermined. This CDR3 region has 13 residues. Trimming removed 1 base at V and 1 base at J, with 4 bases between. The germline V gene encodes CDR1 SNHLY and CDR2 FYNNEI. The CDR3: CASSEDPNTEAFF. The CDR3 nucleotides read TGTGCCAGCAGTGAAGACCCGAACACTGAAGCTTTCTTT.

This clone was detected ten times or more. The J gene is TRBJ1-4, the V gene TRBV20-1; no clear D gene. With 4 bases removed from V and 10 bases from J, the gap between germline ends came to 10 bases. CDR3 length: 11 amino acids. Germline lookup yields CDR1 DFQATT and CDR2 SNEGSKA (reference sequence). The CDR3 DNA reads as TGCAGTGCTAATCAAAACGGAAAACTGTTTTTT. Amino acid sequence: CSANQNGKLFF.

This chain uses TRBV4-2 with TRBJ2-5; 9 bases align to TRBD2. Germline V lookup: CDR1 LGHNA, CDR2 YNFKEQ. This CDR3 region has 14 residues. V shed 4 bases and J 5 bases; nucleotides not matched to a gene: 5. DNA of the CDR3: TGTGCCAGCAGCCCTTATAGCGGGAGCGAGACCCAGTACTTC. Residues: CASSPYSGSETQYF.

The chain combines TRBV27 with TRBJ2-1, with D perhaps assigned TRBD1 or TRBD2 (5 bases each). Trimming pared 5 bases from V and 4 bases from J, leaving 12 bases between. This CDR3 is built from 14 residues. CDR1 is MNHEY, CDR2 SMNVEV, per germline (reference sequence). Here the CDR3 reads CASSRGQEYNEQFF. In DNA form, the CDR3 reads TGTGCCAGCAGTCGGGGCCAGGAGTACAATGAGCAGTTCTTC.

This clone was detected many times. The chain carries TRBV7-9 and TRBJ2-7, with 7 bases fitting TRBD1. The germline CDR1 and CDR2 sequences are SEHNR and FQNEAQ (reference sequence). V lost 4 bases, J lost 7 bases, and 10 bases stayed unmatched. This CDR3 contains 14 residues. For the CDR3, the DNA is TGTGCCAGCAGCTCAGACAGGGAGACCTGGGAGCAGTACTTC. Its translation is CASSSDRETWEQYF.

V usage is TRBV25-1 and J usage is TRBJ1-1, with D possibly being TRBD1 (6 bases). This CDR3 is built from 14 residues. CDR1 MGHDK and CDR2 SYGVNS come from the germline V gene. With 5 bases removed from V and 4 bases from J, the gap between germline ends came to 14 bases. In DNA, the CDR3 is TGTGCCAGCAGTCTTACAGGGTGGGGCACTGAAGCTTTCTTT. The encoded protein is CASSLTGWGTEAFF. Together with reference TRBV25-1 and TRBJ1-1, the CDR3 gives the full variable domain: EADIYQTPRYLVIGTGKKITLECSQTMGHDKMYWYQQDPGMELHLIHYSYGVNSTEKGDLSSESTVSRIRTEHFPLTLESARPSHTSQYLCASSLTGWGTEAFFGQGTRLTVV.

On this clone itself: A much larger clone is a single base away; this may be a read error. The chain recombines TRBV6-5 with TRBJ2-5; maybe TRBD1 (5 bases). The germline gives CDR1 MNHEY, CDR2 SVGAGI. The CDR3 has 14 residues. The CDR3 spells CASSFGRAQESQYF. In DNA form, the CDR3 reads TGTGCCAGCAGTTTCGGCAGGGCCCAAGAGTCCCAGTACTTC.